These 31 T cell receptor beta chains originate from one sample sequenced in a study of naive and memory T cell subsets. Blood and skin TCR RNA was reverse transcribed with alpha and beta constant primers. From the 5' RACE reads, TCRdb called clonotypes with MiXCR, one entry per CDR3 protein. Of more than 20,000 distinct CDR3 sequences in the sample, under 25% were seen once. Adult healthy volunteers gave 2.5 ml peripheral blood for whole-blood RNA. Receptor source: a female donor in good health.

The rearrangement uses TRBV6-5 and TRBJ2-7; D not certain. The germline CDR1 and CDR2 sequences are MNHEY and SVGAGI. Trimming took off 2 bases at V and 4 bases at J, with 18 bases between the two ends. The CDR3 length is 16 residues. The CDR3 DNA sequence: TGTGCCAGCAGTTACCTTTCGACGTCCCTGGGGTACGAGCAGTACTTC. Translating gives CASSYLSTSLGYEQYF.

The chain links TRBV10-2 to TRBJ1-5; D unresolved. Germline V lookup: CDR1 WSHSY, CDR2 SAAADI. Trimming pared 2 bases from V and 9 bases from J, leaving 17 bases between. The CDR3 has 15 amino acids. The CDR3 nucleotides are TGCGCCAGCAGTGAGGGGCGGGCTGCGATCTCGCCCCAGCATTTT. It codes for CASSEGRAAISPQHF.

CDR3 coding DNA: TGTGCCAGCAGTTACAAGTCTAGTAGTGTGACCCAGTACTTC. Encoded protein: CASSYKSSSVTQYF. The rearrangement uses TRBV6-5 and TRBJ2-5; D unresolved. CDR3 length: 14 amino acids. Germline loops: CDR1 MNHEY, CDR2 SVGAGI. V was trimmed by 2 bases and J by 7 bases, leaving 14 bases between them.

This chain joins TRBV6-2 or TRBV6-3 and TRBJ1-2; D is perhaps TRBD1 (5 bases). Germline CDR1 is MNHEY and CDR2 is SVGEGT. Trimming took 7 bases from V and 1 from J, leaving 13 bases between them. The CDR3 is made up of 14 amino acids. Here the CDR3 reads CASIDRRLNYGYTF. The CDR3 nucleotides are TGTGCCAGCATCGACAGAAGACTTAACTATGGCTACACCTTC.

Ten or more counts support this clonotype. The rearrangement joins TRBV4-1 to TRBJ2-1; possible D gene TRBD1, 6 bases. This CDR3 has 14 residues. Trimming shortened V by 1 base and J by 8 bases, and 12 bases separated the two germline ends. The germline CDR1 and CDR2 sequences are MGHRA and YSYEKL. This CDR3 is CASSQVTGWDEQFF. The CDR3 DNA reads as TGCGCCAGCAGCCAAGTGACAGGATGGGATGAGCAGTTCTTC.

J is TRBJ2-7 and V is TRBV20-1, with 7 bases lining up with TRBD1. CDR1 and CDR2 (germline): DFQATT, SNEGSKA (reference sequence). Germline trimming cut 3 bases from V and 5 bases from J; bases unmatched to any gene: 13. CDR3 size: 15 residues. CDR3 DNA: TGCAGTGCTAGTATACACCGGGACAGCCCCCACGAGCAGTACTTC. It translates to CSASIHRDSPHEQYF.

In nucleotides, the CDR3 is TGCAGCGTCGCCAAAATCGACGGCATGAACACTGAAGCTTTCTTT. Its protein product is CSVAKIDGMNTEAFF. V is TRBV29-1 and J is TRBJ1-1, with D unclear. CDR1 SQVTM and CDR2 ANQGSEA come from the germline V gene. Trimming shortened V by 6 bases and J by 0 bases, and 17 bases separated the two germline ends. This CDR3 comprises 15 residues.

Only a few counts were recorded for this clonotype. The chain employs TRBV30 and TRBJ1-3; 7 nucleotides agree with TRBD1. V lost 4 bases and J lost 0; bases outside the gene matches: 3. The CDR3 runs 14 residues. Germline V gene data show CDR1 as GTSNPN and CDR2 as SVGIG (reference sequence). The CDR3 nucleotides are TGTGCCTGGAAGGCAGGGGGCTCTGGAAACACCATATATTTT. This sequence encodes CAWKAGGSGNTIYF.

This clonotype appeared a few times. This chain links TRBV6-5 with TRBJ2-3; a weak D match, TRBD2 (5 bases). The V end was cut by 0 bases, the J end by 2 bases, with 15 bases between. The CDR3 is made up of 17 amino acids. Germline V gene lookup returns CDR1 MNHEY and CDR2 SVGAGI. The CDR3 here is CASSYSQLEATTDTQYF. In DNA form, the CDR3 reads TGTGCCAGCAGTTACTCCCAACTAGAAGCCACCACAGATACGCAGTATTTT.

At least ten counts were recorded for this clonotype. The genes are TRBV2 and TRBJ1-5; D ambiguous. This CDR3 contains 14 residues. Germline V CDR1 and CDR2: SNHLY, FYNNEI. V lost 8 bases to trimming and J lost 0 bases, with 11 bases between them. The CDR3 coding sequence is TGTGCCAGCCAAGGCACATATAGCAATCAGCCCCAGCATTTT. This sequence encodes CASQGTYSNQPQHF.

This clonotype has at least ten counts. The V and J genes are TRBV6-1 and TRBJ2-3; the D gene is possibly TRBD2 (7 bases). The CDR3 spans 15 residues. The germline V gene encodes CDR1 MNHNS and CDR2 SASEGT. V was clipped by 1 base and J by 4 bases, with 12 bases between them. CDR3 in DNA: TGTGCCAGCAGTGAAGGGGGGGGGGGGCCAGATACGCAGTATTTT. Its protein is CASSEGGGGPDTQYF.

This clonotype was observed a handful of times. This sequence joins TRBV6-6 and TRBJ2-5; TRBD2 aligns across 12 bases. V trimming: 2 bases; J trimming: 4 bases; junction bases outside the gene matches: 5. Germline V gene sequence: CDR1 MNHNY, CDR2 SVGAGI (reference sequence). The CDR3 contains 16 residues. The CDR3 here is CASSYMSSGRGETQYF. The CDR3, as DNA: TGTGCCAGCAGTTACATGTCTAGCGGGAGGGGAGAGACCCAGTACTTC.

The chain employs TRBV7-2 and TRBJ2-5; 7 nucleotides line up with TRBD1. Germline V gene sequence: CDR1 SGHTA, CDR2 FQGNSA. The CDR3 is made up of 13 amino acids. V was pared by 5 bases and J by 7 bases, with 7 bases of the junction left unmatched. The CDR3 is CASSLTGWLTQYF. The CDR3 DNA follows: TGTGCCAGCAGCCTGACAGGGTGGTTGACCCAGTACTTC.

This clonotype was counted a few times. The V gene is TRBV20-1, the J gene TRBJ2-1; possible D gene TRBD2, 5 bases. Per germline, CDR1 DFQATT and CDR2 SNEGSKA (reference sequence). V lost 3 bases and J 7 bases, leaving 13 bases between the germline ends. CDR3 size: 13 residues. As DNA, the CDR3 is TGCAGTGCTAGGCTAGCAGGTCAAAATGAGCAGTTCTTC. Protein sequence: CSARLAGQNEQFF.

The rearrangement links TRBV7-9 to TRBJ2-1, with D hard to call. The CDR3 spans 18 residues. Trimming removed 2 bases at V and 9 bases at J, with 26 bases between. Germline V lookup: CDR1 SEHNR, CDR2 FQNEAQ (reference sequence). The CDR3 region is CASSLYRLMDFRVGEQFF. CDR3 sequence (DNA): TGTGCCAGCAGCTTATATCGCCTGATGGATTTCCGGGTCGGTGAGCAGTTCTTC.

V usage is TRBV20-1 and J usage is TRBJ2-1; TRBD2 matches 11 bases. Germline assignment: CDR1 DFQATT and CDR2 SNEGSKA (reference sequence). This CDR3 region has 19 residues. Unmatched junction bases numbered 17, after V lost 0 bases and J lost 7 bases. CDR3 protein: CSARDLFSTLAGGKNEQFF. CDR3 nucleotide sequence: TGCAGTGCTAGAGATCTTTTCTCTACTCTAGCGGGAGGAAAGAATGAGCAGTTCTTC.

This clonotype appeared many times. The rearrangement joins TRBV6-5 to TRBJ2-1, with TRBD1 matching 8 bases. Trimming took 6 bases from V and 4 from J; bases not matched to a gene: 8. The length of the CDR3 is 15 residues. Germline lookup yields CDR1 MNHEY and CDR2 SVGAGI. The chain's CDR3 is CASSKQGELYNEQFF. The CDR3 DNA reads TGTGCCAGCAGCAAACAGGGGGAACTGTACAATGAGCAGTTCTTC.

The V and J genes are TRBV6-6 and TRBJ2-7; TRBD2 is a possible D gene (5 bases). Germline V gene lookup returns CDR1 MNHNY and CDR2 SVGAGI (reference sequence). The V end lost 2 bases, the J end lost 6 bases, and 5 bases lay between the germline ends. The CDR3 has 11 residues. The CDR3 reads CASSYAGEQYF. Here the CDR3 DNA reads TGTGCCAGCAGTTACGCGGGCGAGCAGTACTTC.

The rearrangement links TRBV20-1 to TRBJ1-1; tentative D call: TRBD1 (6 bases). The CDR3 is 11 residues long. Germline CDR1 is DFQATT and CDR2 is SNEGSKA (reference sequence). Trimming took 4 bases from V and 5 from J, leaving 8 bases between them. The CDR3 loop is CSAITGTEAFF. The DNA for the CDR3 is TGCAGTGCTATTACAGGGACTGAAGCTTTCTTT.

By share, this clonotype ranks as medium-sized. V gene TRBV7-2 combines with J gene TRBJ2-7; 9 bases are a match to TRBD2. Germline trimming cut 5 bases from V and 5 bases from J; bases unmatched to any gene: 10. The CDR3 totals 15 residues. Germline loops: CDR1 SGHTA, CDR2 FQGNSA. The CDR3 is CASSPWREGRDEQYF. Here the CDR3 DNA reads TGTGCCAGCAGCCCCTGGCGGGAGGGGCGGGACGAGCAGTACTTC.

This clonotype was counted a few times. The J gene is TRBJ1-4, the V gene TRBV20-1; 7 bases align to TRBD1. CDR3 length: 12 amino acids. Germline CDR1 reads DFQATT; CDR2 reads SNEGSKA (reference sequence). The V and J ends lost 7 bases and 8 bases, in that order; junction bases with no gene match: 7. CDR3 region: CSVPDRVEKLFF. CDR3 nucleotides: TGCAGTGTTCCCGACAGGGTGGAAAAACTGTTTTTT.

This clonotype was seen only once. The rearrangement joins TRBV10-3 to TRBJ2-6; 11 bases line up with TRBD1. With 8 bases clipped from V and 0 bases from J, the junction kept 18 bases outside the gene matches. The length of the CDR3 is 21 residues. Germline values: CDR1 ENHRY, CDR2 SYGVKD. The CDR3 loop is CAIADKRDRGMGLSGANVLTF. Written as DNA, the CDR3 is TGTGCCATCGCCGACAAACGGGACAGGGGGATGGGACTCTCTGGGGCCAACGTCCTGACTTTC.

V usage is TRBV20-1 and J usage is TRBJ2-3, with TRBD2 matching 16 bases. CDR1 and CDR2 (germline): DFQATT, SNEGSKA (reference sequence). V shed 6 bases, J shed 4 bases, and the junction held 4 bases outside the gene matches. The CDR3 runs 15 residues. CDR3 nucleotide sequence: TGCAGTGCCACCGGGACTAGCGGGGGGGCAGATACGCAGTATTTT. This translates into CSATGTSGGADTQYF.

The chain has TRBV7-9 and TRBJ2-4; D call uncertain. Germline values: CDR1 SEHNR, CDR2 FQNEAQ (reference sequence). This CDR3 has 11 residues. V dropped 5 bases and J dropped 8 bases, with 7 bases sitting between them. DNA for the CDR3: TGTGCCAGCAGCGGTCGGGACATTCAGTACTTC. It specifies CASSGRDIQYF.

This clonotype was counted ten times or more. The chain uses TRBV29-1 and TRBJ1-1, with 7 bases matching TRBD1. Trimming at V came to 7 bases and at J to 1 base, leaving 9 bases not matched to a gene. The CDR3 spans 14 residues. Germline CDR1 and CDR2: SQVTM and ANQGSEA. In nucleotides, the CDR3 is TGCAGCGGGATACAGGGGCCGTCGAACACTGAAGCTTTCTTT. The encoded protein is CSGIQGPSNTEAFF.

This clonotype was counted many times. CDR3 DNA sequence: TGTGCCAGCAGCTTGGACAGGGGGATGGATGAGCAGTTCTTC. This encodes CASSLDRGMDEQFF. The chain recombines TRBV5-4 with TRBJ2-1; 8 bases map to TRBD1. V lost 0 bases to trimming and J lost 8 bases; unmatched junction nucleotides: 4. This CDR3 region has 14 residues. Germline V gene lookup returns CDR1 SGHNT and CDR2 YYREEE (reference sequence).

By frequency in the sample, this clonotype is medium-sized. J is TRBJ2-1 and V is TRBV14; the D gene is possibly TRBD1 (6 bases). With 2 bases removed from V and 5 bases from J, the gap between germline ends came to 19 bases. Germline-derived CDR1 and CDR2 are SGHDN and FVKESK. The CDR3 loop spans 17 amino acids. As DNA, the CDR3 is TGTGCCAGCAGCCAAACCGGGGAGTGGGGGCGACACAATGAGCAGTTCTTC. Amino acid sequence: CASSQTGEWGRHNEQFF.

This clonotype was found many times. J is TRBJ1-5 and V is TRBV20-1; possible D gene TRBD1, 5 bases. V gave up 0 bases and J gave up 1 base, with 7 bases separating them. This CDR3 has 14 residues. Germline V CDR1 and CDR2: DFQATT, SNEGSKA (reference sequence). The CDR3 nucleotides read TGCAGTGCTAGAGATTACAGGAGCAATCAGCCCCAGCATTTT. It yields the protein CSARDYRSNQPQHF.

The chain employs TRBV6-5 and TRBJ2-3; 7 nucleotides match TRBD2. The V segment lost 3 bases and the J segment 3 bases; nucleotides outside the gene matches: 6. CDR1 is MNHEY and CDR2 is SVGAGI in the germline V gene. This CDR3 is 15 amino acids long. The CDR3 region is CASSYVGGSTDTQYF. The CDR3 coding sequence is TGTGCCAGCAGTTATGTTGGCGGGAGTACAGATACGCAGTATTTT.

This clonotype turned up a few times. CDR3 region: CSALPPTSAGELFF. The CDR3 DNA follows: TGCAGTGCCCTCCCTCCTACTAGTGCCGGGGAGCTGTTTTTT. The V call is TRBV20-1, the J call TRBJ2-2; TRBD2 is a possible D gene (5 bases). Deletions cut 6 bases from V and 6 bases from J, with 17 bases between. CDR3 length equals 14 residues. Germline V gene data show CDR1 as DFQATT and CDR2 as SNEGSKA (reference sequence).

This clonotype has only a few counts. The CDR3 spells CASSDDTGAGQPQHF. The CDR3 nucleotides read TGTGCCAGCAGCGACGATACGGGGGCGGGGCAGCCCCAGCATTTT. The rearrangement joins TRBV7-9 to TRBJ1-5, with TRBD1 as a possible D gene (6 bases). CDR3 size: 15 residues. From germline, CDR1 is SEHNR and CDR2 FQNEAQ (reference sequence). The V end was cut by 5 bases, the J end by 7 bases, with 18 bases between. Combining the CDR3 with reference TRBV7-9 and TRBJ1-5 gives the whole variable domain DTGVSQNPRHKITKRGQNVTFRCDPISEHNRLYWYRQTLGQGPEFLTYFQNEAQLEKSRLLSDRFSAERPKGSFSTLEIQRTEQGDSAMYLCASSDDTGAGQPQHFGDGTRLSIL.